This passage covers 28 T cell receptor beta chains from one sample sequenced in a study of PD-L1 blockade in urothelial cancer. Using immunoSEQ multiplex PCR, the repertoire was profiled, and TCRdb retains in-frame clones only, with some absent. The sample includes fewer than 25,000 clones, around nine tenths seen only once; the top ten take approximately 2.8%. The sequencing used PBMCs, collected around atezolizumab (anti-PD-L1) treatment. Receptors were obtained from a man in his fifties or sixties with urothelial cancer.

The chain carries TRBV4-1 and TRBJ1-5, with 10 nucleotides matching TRBD1. V lost 1 base to trimming and J lost 6 bases; unmatched junction nucleotides: 12. Germline V gives CDR1 MGHRA, CDR2 YSYEKL. CDR3 size: 18 residues. The CDR3, as DNA: TGCGCCAGCAGCCAAGCCCCCGCCGGGACAGGGGCGGCTCAGCCCCAGCATTTT. It yields the protein CASSQAPAGTGAAQPQHF.

The rearrangement joins TRBV6-1 to TRBJ2-1; TRBD1 agrees at 8 bases. CDR1 is MNHNS and CDR2 is SASEGT in the germline V gene. CDR3 length: 14 residues. V was pared by 6 bases and J by 6 bases, with 7 bases of the junction left unmatched. The CDR3 region is CASSPDRVSNEQFF. The CDR3 bases are TGTGCCAGCAGCCCGGACAGGGTCAGCAATGAGCAGTTCTTC.

The chain carries TRBV11-2 and TRBJ2-1; D not certain. V was shortened by 5 bases and J by 1 base, with 12 bases between the two germline ends. Per the germline V gene, CDR1 is SGHAT and CDR2 is FQNNGV. The CDR3 totals 15 residues. Here the CDR3 reads CASSPDIGSYNEQFF. The CDR3 coding sequence is TGTGCCAGCAGCCCCGATATCGGTTCCTACAATGAGCAGTTCTTC.

V is TRBV1 and J is TRBJ2-1; the D call TRBD2 from the table was never checked on the DNA. TRBV1 is a pseudogene segment. The CDR3 has 18 residues. CDR3 region: CTSTLSSRGTLSGNEQFF. The CDR3, as DNA: TGCACCAGCACCTTGTCGTCGCGGGGGACTCTCTCGGGGAATGAGCAGTTCTTC.

This clone has only a few counts. This CDR3 is also generated by other DNA sequences in the sample. V usage is TRBV18 and J usage is TRBJ1-1; D might be TRBD1 (5 bases). CDR1 is KGHSH, CDR2 LQKENI, per germline. This CDR3 contains 13 residues. Trimming pared 3 bases from V and 1 base from J, leaving 6 bases between. CDR3 loop: CASSPTGNTEAFF. CDR3 bases: TGTGCCAGCTCACCTACAGGGAACACTGAAGCTTTCTTT. The full variable domain, with the rest looked up from reference TRBV18 and TRBJ1-1, is NAGVMQNPRHLVRRRGQEARLRCSPMKGHSHVYWYRQLPEEGLKFMVYLQKENIIDESGMPKERFSAEFPKEGPSILRIQQVVRGDSAAYFCASSPTGNTEAFFGQGTRLTVV.

The chain couples TRBV7-2 to TRBJ1-3; D gene unclear. V gave up 1 base and J gave up 2 bases, with 9 bases separating them. This CDR3 has 15 residues. Per the germline V gene, CDR1 is SGHTA and CDR2 is FQGNSA. CDR3 coding DNA: TGTGCCAGCAGCTTAGGTGGGCAAACTGGAAACACCATATATTTT. Translation gives CASSLGGQTGNTIYF.

The V gene is TRBV6-4, the J gene TRBJ2-1; D possibly corresponds to TRBD2 (5 bases). Between the trimmed V and J ends, which lost 8 bases and 7 bases, there was a span of 21 bases. This CDR3 is built from 15 residues. Germline lookup yields CDR1 MRHNA and CDR2 SNTAGT. CDR3 nucleotides: TGTGCCAGCTCAGAAACTAGTTCGGCCGGTAATGAGCAGTTCTTC. Its protein is CASSETSSAGNEQFF.

This chain links TRBV19 with TRBJ2-2; D unresolved. The V gene lost 4 bases and the J gene lost 1 base, with 4 bases spanning the gap. Per the germline V gene, CDR1 is LNHDA and CDR2 is SQIVND (reference sequence). The CDR3 is 13 residues long. The CDR3 sequence is CASSNQNTGELFF. CDR3 nucleotides: TGTGCCAGTAGTAATCAGAACACCGGGGAGCTGTTTTTT.

This clone was seen only once. The CDR3 loop is CASSLGPWGGTSYEQYF. CDR3 coding DNA: TGCGCCAGCAGCTTGGGCCCCTGGGGGGGTACCAGCTACGAGCAGTACTTC. This chain connects TRBV5-1 to TRBJ2-7; 7 bases fit TRBD2. The germline V gene has CDR1 SGHRS and CDR2 YFSETQ. With V trimmed by 0 bases and J by 3 bases, 12 bases remained unmatched. The CDR3 spans 17 residues.

V usage is TRBV4-1 and J usage is TRBJ1-5; 9 bases align to TRBD1. Losses at the gene ends were 0 bases for V and 5 bases for J; bases not matched to a gene: 5. This CDR3 region has 16 residues. The V gene's germline CDR1 is MGHRA and CDR2 YSYEKL. Here the CDR3 reads CASSQDGGQGDQPQHF. The CDR3 DNA follows: TGCGCCAGCAGCCAAGATGGGGGACAGGGCGATCAGCCCCAGCATTTT.

The table lists this clone with a count of one. Its ends do not fully match the called genes, so a read error is possible. The chain couples TRBV7-7 to TRBJ2-7; D remains ambiguous. The V gene's germline CDR1 is SSHAT and CDR2 FNYEAQ (reference sequence). The CDR3 length is 14 residues. CDR3 region: CASSPSGGSYEQYF. CDR3 nucleotide sequence: TGTGCTAGCAGCCCCTCTGGCGGATCCTACGAGCAGTACTTC.

This clone was detected only a few times. The chain joins TRBV5-1 to TRBJ2-7; 7 positions agree with TRBD1. V shed 1 base and J 3 bases; nucleotides not matched to a gene: 10. Germline loops: CDR1 SGHRS, CDR2 YFSETQ. CDR3 size: 16 residues. The CDR3 DNA follows: TGCGCCAGCAGCTTGACCGGGACAGCCGACTTCTACGAGCAGTACTTC. Translation: CASSLTGTADFYEQYF.

The chain couples TRBV4-1 to TRBJ2-5; D perhaps matches TRBD1 (6 bases). The CDR3 has 15 residues. The V gene's germline CDR1 is MGHRA and CDR2 YSYEKL. The V gene lost 7 bases and the J gene lost 5 bases, with 20 bases spanning the gap. CDR3 bases: TGCGCCAGCACCCCTTCAGTACAGGGAGATGAGACCCAGTACTTC. As protein: CASTPSVQGDETQYF.

CDR3 region: CASSFLQGPVEQYF. DNA of the CDR3: TGTGCCAGCAGCTTTTTGCAGGGCCCGGTCGAGCAGTACTTC. The V and J genes are TRBV11-2 and TRBJ2-7; possibly TRBD1 for D (5 bases). The CDR3 has 14 amino acids. From germline, CDR1 is SGHAT and CDR2 FQNNGV. V dropped 3 bases and J dropped 6 bases, with 15 bases sitting between them. The full variable domain, its missing parts supplied by reference TRBV11-2 and TRBJ2-7, is EAGVAQSPRYKIIEKRQSVAFWCNPISGHATLYWYQQILGQGPKLLIQFQNNGVVDDSQLPKDRFSAERLKGVDSTLKIQPAKLEDSAVYLCASSFLQGPVEQYFGPGTRLTVT.

This clone was seen once. This chain connects TRBV7-9 to TRBJ2-7; TRBD2 agrees at 7 bases. The CDR3 spans 15 residues. V shed 1 base, J shed 5 bases, and the junction held 8 bases outside the gene matches. Germline V gene sequence: CDR1 SEHNR, CDR2 FQNEAQ (reference sequence). CDR3 in amino acids: CASSLGGGLVDEQYF. CDR3 DNA: TGTGCCAGCAGCTTAGGGGGCGGACTAGTGGACGAGCAGTACTTC.

The V gene is TRBV5-5, the J gene TRBJ2-7, with TRBD2 matching 9 bases. Germline CDR1 and CDR2: SGHKS and YYEKEE (reference sequence). The junction had 7 bases not matched to a gene; V was cut back by 4 bases and J by 5 bases. The CDR3 length is 14 residues. CDR3 sequence reads: CASSLQGLAHEQYF. The CDR3 nucleotides read TGTGCCAGCAGCCTACAGGGACTAGCCCACGAGCAGTACTTC.

V usage is TRBV9 and J usage is TRBJ2-1; 10 positions match TRBD2. The trim removed 0 bases at V and 4 bases at J, leaving 4 bases unmatched. Germline values: CDR1 SGDLS, CDR2 YYNGEE. CDR3 length: 16 amino acids. CDR3 in amino acids: CASSVATSGVYNEQFF. CDR3 sequence (DNA): TGTGCCAGCAGCGTAGCTACTAGCGGGGTTTACAATGAGCAGTTCTTC.

The chain is built from TRBV28 and TRBJ2-7; 7 nucleotides match TRBD1. The CDR3 consists of 17 residues. J was trimmed by 0 bases and V by 3 bases; bases with no gene match: 11. Germline CDR1 is MDHEN and CDR2 is SYDVKM. CDR3 sequence: CASSLTGRDSRSYEQYF. DNA for the CDR3: TGTGCCAGCAGTTTGACGGGCCGGGACAGCCGCTCCTACGAGCAGTACTTC.

This clone was seen a single time. CDR3 amino acids: CASSQRTGSPMRSYNEQFF. The CDR3 DNA is TGTGCCAGCAGCCAAAGGACAGGGTCCCCTATGCGCTCCTACAATGAGCAGTTCTTC. The chain uses TRBV7-7 and TRBJ2-1, with TRBD1 identical over 8 bases. V trimming: 5 bases; J trimming: 0 bases; junction bases outside the gene matches: 15. The CDR3 is 19 residues long. Germline assignment: CDR1 SSHAT and CDR2 FNYEAQ (reference sequence).

This clone was found once. The chain employs TRBV25-1 and TRBJ2-2, with D possibly TRBD2 on 7 matching bases. This CDR3 is 15 amino acids long. The V gene lost 5 bases and the J gene lost 5 bases, with 15 bases spanning the gap. Germline V gives CDR1 MGHDK, CDR2 SYGVNS. The CDR3 bases are TGTGCCAGCAGTCCTAAGGGGAGGGGGACCGGGGAGCTGTTTTTT. Translation: CASSPKGRGTGELFF.

This chain joins TRBV11-2 and TRBJ2-3, with a possible D match to TRBD1 (7 bases). CDR1 and CDR2 (germline): SGHAT, FQNNGV. V was trimmed by 2 bases and J by 10 bases, leaving 22 bases between them. This CDR3 comprises 16 residues. CDR3 sequence: CASSLFGTPQGDAQYF. CDR3 coding DNA: TGTGCCAGCAGCTTATTTGGGACTCCCCAGGGGGATGCGCAGTATTTT.

V gene TRBV6-5 combines with J gene TRBJ1-1, with D perhaps TRBD1 (6 bases). This CDR3 spans 14 amino acids. V lost 7 bases to trimming and J lost 2 bases, with 14 bases between them. CDR1 is MNHEY, CDR2 SVGAGI, per germline. CDR3 DNA sequence: TGTGCCAGCACACAGGGACACCTAAACACTGAAGCTTTCTTT. It is translated as CASTQGHLNTEAFF.

The CDR3 DNA is TGCGCCAGCAGCTTGGATAGTGCTAGCCTAAAGCTATACTTC. This translates into CASSLDSASLKLYF. The chain employs TRBV5-1 and TRBJ2-4; a weak D match, TRBD2 (5 bases). The V gene lost 0 bases and the J gene lost 16 bases, with 20 bases spanning the gap. The CDR3 has 14 residues. Germline CDR1 reads SGHRS; CDR2 reads YFSETQ.

V gene TRBV28 combines with J gene TRBJ1-5, with 9 bases lining up with TRBD1. The CDR3 spans 16 residues. Germline-derived CDR1 and CDR2 are MDHEN and SYDVKM. V gave up 3 bases and J gave up 4 bases; unmatched junction bases: 7. The CDR3 DNA is TGTGCCAGCAGTTTCCGGGACAGGGTTCGAAATCAGCCCCAGCATTTT. It encodes CASSFRDRVRNQPQHF.

J is TRBJ1-6 and V is TRBV19; 8 positions agree with TRBD1. This CDR3 contains 14 residues. The germline V gene has CDR1 LNHDA and CDR2 SQIVND (reference sequence). The V and J ends lost 7 bases and 9 bases, in that order; junction bases with no gene match: 8. The chain's CDR3 is CASTRGQGVSPLHF. CDR3 coding DNA: TGTGCCAGTACCCGAGGACAGGGAGTTTCACCCCTCCACTTT.

This clone showed up just a few times. The chain carries TRBV10-1 and TRBJ2-1; TRBD1 matches 7 bases. This CDR3 has 14 amino acids. CDR1 is WNHNN and CDR2 is SYGVQD in the germline V gene (reference sequence). J lost 6 bases, V lost 4 bases, and 6 bases had no gene match. CDR3 loop: CASSGDSHSNEQFF. CDR3 in DNA: TGCGCCAGCAGTGGGGACAGTCATTCCAATGAGCAGTTCTTC.

In its sample, this clone was seen once. This sequence joins TRBV29-1 and TRBJ2-4; TRBD2 agrees at 11 bases. The CDR3 is made up of 15 amino acids. Germline V lookup: CDR1 SQVTM, CDR2 ANQGSEA. V shed 5 bases and J 6 bases; nucleotides not matched to a gene: 9. CDR3 bases: TGCAGCGTTTTATTAGCGGGAGGGGGGGGAAACATTCAGTACTTC. Its translation is CSVLLAGGGGNIQYF.

The V and J genes are TRBV30 and TRBJ1-4; 8 nucleotides match TRBD1. CDR1 is GTSNPN and CDR2 is SVGIG in the germline V gene (reference sequence). The CDR3 consists of 15 residues. After removal of 8 bases from V and 5 bases from J, the junction contained 13 bases not matched to a gene. DNA of the CDR3: TGTGCCACCAAACCCCGGGACAGGCGGAATGAAAAACTGTTTTTT. It specifies CATKPRDRRNEKLFF.